This entry is about one TCR beta chain. Its antigen is unknown. With 8 bases clipped from V and 5 bases from J, the junction kept 10 bases outside the gene matches. CDR1 is SQVTM, CDR2 ANQGSEA, per germline. This CDR3 is 13 amino acids long. CD4+ and CD8+ T cells were sorted from PBMCs stained for CD3, CD4 and CD8. Once RNA had been extracted, it was reverse transcribed into cDNA to act as the sequencing template. Sequencing was performed with immunoSEQ multiplex PCR; in TCRdb, only in-frame clones are kept and a portion is missing. The table has 180,000 or so clones, less than 75% seen once. The data were obtained in a study of CD8+ T cells in alopecia areata. Study overall: Those patients who were treated received oral tofacitinib, which was given at 5 to 10 mg twice daily for moderate-to-severe alopecia areata. Treatment with tofacitinib (6 to 18 months) was followed by 6 months off drug.

Study-wide results and limits: Clonality was higher in lesional than normal scalp, especially in alopecia totalis/universalis.

V and J are TRBV29-1 and TRBJ1-1; 8 bases line up with TRBD1. This TCR was recovered from a human donor with alopecia areata. The sequencing used CD8+ T cells sorted from blood, collected at week 0. Here the CDR3 DNA reads TGCAGCCTCGAGAAGGACAGGGCGACTGAAGCTTTCTTT. Translating gives CSLEKDRATEAFF.